Shown below are 4 T cell receptor beta chains from a single sample sequenced in a study of Graves' ophthalmopathy and Graves' hyperthyroidism. Investigators amplified TCR beta CDR3 regions from RNA transcripts. A first-round RT-PCR used HTBI primers, followed by a second-round multiplex PCR. TCRdb reanalysed the multiplex PCR reads using MiXCR and keeps one entry per CDR3 protein. Seen here are 560,000 or so distinct CDR3 sequences, about 40% observed once, and the top ten hold around 4%. Material: peripheral blood or thyroid tissue (not recorded which). The origin of the receptors is an adult man with Graves' hyperthyroidism.

This clonotype has at least ten counts. The J gene is TRBJ2-5, the V gene TRBV7-2; possibly TRBD1 for D (5 bases). The V end was cut by 3 bases, the J end by 5 bases, with 13 bases between. Germline values: CDR1 SGHTA, CDR2 FQGNSA. The CDR3 runs to 14 residues. CDR3 sequence reads: CASSFSGMGETQYF. In nucleotides, the CDR3 is TGTGCCAGCAGCTTTTCAGGGATGGGGGAGACCCAGTACTTC.

V and J are TRBV2 and TRBJ2-6; possibly TRBD2 for D (5 bases). With 7 bases removed from V and 2 bases from J, the gap between germline ends came to 6 bases. CDR3 size: 13 residues. Germline CDR1 reads SNHLY; CDR2 reads FYNNEI. CDR3 in amino acids: CASKRTGANVLTF. As DNA, the CDR3 is TGTGCCAGCAAGCGGACTGGGGCCAACGTCCTGACTTTC.

This clonotype was recorded many times. The chain combines TRBV29-1 with TRBJ1-3; unclear D gene. The CDR3 extends over 13 amino acids. Germline CDR1 reads SQVTM; CDR2 reads ANQGSEA. V lost 2 bases to trimming and J lost 0 bases, with 5 bases between them. CDR3 protein: CSVETASGNTIYF. The CDR3 region has the DNA TGCAGCGTTGAAACGGCCTCTGGAAACACCATATATTTT. The variable domain in full, with the rest retrieved from reference TRBV29-1 and TRBJ1-3, is SAVISQKPSRDICQRGTSLTIQCQVDSQVTMMFWYRQQPGQSLTLIATANQGSEATYESGFVIDKFPISRPNLTFSTLTVSNMSPEDSSIYLCSVETASGNTIYFGEGSWLTVV.

This clonotype was found many times. The chain has TRBV19 and TRBJ1-2; no clear D. This CDR3 region has 14 residues. V lost 8 bases and J 4 bases, leaving 17 bases between the germline ends. Germline CDR1 LNHDA, CDR2 SQIVND (reference sequence). The CDR3 is CASQGTHGSYGYTF. CDR3 nucleotides: TGTGCCAGTCAAGGTACTCACGGGAGCTATGGCTACACCTTC.